Below are 4 T cell receptor beta chains sequenced from a single sample in a study of blood T cell repertoires in COVID-19. Assay used: immunoSEQ multiplex PCR; TCRdb lists only in-frame clones, some missing. This table holds roughly 330,000 clones, 87% found once. Sequences were obtained from PBMCs or T cells enriched from blood (not recorded which). The receptors stem from a woman aged 30 to 39 who had recovered from COVID-19.

The V gene is TRBV4-1, the J gene TRBJ1-2; TRBD1 might be the D (5 bases). Germline CDR1 MGHRA, CDR2 YSYEKL. Trimming stripped 4 bases from V and 2 bases from J, with 14 bases between. The CDR3 is 15 residues long. The CDR3 DNA sequence: TGCGCCAGCAGCCCGGCGGGGGGATTAAACTATGGCTACACCTTC. Translating it yields CASSPAGGLNYGYTF.

This chain connects TRBV2 to TRBJ1-4; 10 bases match TRBD1. The J segment lost 7 bases and the V segment lost 4 bases, leaving 6 bases of the junction unmatched. Germline CDR1 is SNHLY and CDR2 is FYNNEI. This CDR3 is built from 15 residues. The CDR3 region is CASSGLGTGVEKLFF. CDR3 nucleotide sequence: TGTGCCAGCAGTGGGTTAGGGACAGGGGTTGAAAAACTGTTTTTT.

The genes are TRBV3-1 (or the pseudogene TRBV3-2) and TRBJ2-5; 10 nucleotides agree with TRBD1. The junction had 7 bases not matched to a gene; V was cut back by 4 bases and J by 5 bases. The CDR3 consists of 15 residues. CDR1 is LGHDT, CDR2 YNNKEL, per germline (reference sequence). The CDR3 sequence: CASSPVGQGQETQYF. The CDR3 coding sequence is TGTGCCAGCAGCCCCGTGGGACAGGGGCAGGAGACCCAGTACTTC.

This clone has just one count. DNA for the CDR3: TGCGCCAGCAGCCAAGATTTGGGCCCCACTGAAGCTTTCTTT. This sequence encodes CASSQDLGPTEAFF. The rearrangement uses TRBV4-1 and TRBJ1-1, with D unresolved. CDR3 length: 14 residues. The germline V gene encodes CDR1 MGHRA and CDR2 YSYEKL. Trimming removed 0 bases from V and 4 bases from J, with 9 bases in between.